Only a few counts were recorded for the clone carrying this T cell receptor beta chain. Preparation of the TCRbeta library used unique molecular identifiers. TCRdb passed the PCR reads through MiXCR, listing each CDR3 protein once. This table has some 300,000 distinct CDR3 sequences, around 10% appearing once. The data originate from a study of T-cell reconstitution after alpha-beta-depleted transplantation in children. The junction had 5 bases not matched to a gene; V was cut back by 5 bases and J by 4 bases. CDR1 is ENHRY, CDR2 SYGVKD, per germline. The CDR3 is 13 amino acids. Sequenced here: PBMCs, sampled before TCRalphabeta/CD19-depleted stem cell transplant. The V call is TRBV10-3, the J call TRBJ2-7, with 7 bases that match TRBD1. The TCR originated in a boy under two years old with acute myeloid leukemia, due to receive a stem cell transplant. The CDR3 sequence: CAISRTGDYEQYF. The CDR3 nucleotides are TGTGCCATCAGTCGGACAGGAGATTACGAGCAGTACTTC.